One sample yielded the 18 T cell receptor beta chains listed below, sequenced in a study of identical twins. TCRdb reprocessed the 5' RACE reads with MiXCR, giving one entry per CDR3 protein. Seen here are 300,000 or so distinct CDR3 sequences, around 9.7% observed once, and the top ten hold roughly 7%. These data also formed part of another study, on yellow fever vaccine responses in identical twins.

Sequenced sample: CD8+ T cells sorted from blood. The receptors were gathered from a woman younger than 30 in good health.

This clonotype was detected a few times. The V and J genes are TRBV24-1 and TRBJ2-1, with a tentative D call TRBD2 (5 bases). Trimming removed 3 bases from V and 2 bases from J, with 19 bases in between. The CDR3 runs to 18 residues. CDR1 KGHDR and CDR2 SFDVKD come from the germline V gene. In DNA form, the CDR3 reads TGTGCCACCAGTGATCCCATTCGGGAAGGCCCAGCCTACAATGAGCAGTTCTTC. It encodes CATSDPIREGPAYNEQFF.

CDR3 sequence: CSVYQGLANYGYTF. In DNA, the CDR3 is TGCAGCGTCTATCAGGGGCTAGCTAACTATGGCTACACCTTC. The chain carries TRBV29-1 and TRBJ1-2; a weak D match, TRBD1 (6 bases). CDR1 is SQVTM and CDR2 is ANQGSEA in the germline V gene. The ends were cut back, 6 bases at V and 0 bases at J, with 14 bases in the middle. This CDR3 has 14 amino acids.

This clonotype has just a few counts. This rearrangement joins TRBV10-2 to TRBJ2-1, with 9 bases lining up with TRBD1. The CDR3 covers 14 residues. In germline, CDR1 is WSHSY, CDR2 SAAADI. V was pared by 4 bases and J by 9 bases, with 7 bases of the junction left unmatched. The CDR3 DNA sequence: TGCGCCAGCAGTGGGGACAGGGAAGTGGGTGAGCAGTTCTTC. It yields the protein CASSGDREVGEQFF.

The J gene is TRBJ1-1, the V gene TRBV18, with D hard to call. The CDR3 loop spans 13 amino acids. The V gene lost 0 bases and the J gene lost 4 bases, with 6 bases spanning the gap. Germline V gives CDR1 KGHSH, CDR2 LQKENI. The CDR3 region is CASSPPVSTEAFF. In nucleotides, the CDR3 is TGTGCCAGCTCACCACCTGTCTCCACTGAAGCTTTCTTT.

This chain uses TRBV6-1 with TRBJ1-4; tentative D call: TRBD1 (5 bases). The length of the CDR3 is 14 residues. The germline CDR1 and CDR2 sequences are MNHNS and SASEGT. Trimming shortened V by 5 bases and J by 6 bases, and 13 bases separated the two germline ends. The CDR3 DNA follows: TGTGCCAGCAGTCGGGACCGCCTGGATGAAAAACTGTTTTTT. Its translation: CASSRDRLDEKLFF.

This clonotype was detected many times. The chain couples TRBV11-2 to TRBJ2-1; 13 bases line up with TRBD2. The germline CDR1 and CDR2 sequences are SGHAT and FQNNGV. This CDR3 comprises 15 residues. J gave up 5 bases and V 4 bases, and 2 bases lay outside the gene matches. The CDR3 DNA is TGTGCCAGCAGCTGGACTAGCGGGGGACACAATGAGCAGTTCTTC. Its protein is CASSWTSGGHNEQFF.

Points on this clonotype: Compared with germline, one end of the junction differs, possibly owing to a read error. The chain employs TRBV2 and TRBJ2-2; the match to TRBD2 covers 9 bases. Germline V gene lookup returns CDR1 SNHLY and CDR2 FYNNEI. The CDR3 runs 19 residues. The CDR3 sequence: CTSRSQVSRGGSNTGELFF. CDR3 DNA: TGTACCAGCAGGTCTCAAGTCTCGCGGGGGGGATCGAACACCGGGGAGCTGTTTTTT.

Ten or more counts support this clonotype. The gene calls are TRBV6-5 and TRBJ2-1, with 9 bases fitting TRBD2. Trimming removed 6 bases from V and 13 bases from J; junction bases left unmatched: 4. The CDR3 consists of 11 residues. Germline V CDR1 and CDR2: MNHEY, SVGAGI. The CDR3, as DNA: TGTGCCAGCAGGCAGCGGGGGGATCAGTTCTTC. Translation: CASRQRGDQFF.

This chain joins TRBV4-3 and TRBJ1-4, with 12 nucleotides matching TRBD1. CDR3 length: 15 amino acids. The V and J ends lost 4 bases and 6 bases, in that order; junction bases with no gene match: 3. Germline V gene sequence: CDR1 LGHNA, CDR2 YSLEER. Written as DNA, the CDR3 is TGCGCCAGCAGCCCTGGGACAGGGGGCTATGAAAAACTGTTTTTT. Its translation is CASSPGTGGYEKLFF.

At least ten counts were recorded for this clonotype. The J gene is TRBJ2-5, the V gene TRBV24-1, with 7 bases aligning to TRBD2. Germline lookup yields CDR1 KGHDR and CDR2 SFDVKD. The length of the CDR3 is 16 residues. V lost 4 bases to trimming and J lost 5 bases; unmatched junction nucleotides: 12. This chain's CDR3 is CATSDLRSAGVETQYF. CDR3 coding DNA: TGTGCCACCAGTGACCTACGGTCCGCGGGAGTGGAGACCCAGTACTTC.

CDR3 sequence reads: CASSLGQIYNEQFF. CDR3 DNA: TGTGCCAGCAGCCTGGGACAGATCTACAATGAGCAGTTCTTC. The genes are TRBV6-1 and TRBJ2-1; 7 nucleotides align to TRBD1. The CDR3 runs 14 residues. Germline V gene data show CDR1 as MNHNS and CDR2 as SASEGT. V was pared by 6 bases and J by 3 bases, with 5 bases of the junction left unmatched.

This clonotype was seen repeatedly, ten times or more. Written as DNA, the CDR3 is TGTGCCAGCAGCAACAATCGATTGGACAGGAAGTTTGGCTACACCTTC. Amino acid sequence: CASSNNRLDRKFGYTF. The chain recombines TRBV12-3 or TRBV12-4 with TRBJ1-2, with TRBD1 identical over 7 bases. The junction had 17 bases not matched to a gene; V was cut back by 6 bases and J by 7 bases. The CDR3 sequence is 16 residues long.

This clonotype occurred many times. V usage is TRBV12-3 or TRBV12-4 and J usage is TRBJ2-7, with D possibly matching TRBD1 (6 bases). V dropped 5 bases and J dropped 0 bases, with 11 bases sitting between them. The CDR3 totals 14 residues. The CDR3 DNA follows: TGTGCCAGCAGTGACGGGACATACTCCTACGAGCAGTACTTC. This encodes CASSDGTYSYEQYF.

The CDR3 sequence is CASSFGPFYEQYF. The CDR3 DNA sequence: TGTGCCAGCAGCTTTGGCCCGTTCTACGAGCAGTACTTC. V usage is TRBV11-2 and J usage is TRBJ2-7, with D hard to call. Trimming stripped 3 bases from V and 3 bases from J, with 9 bases between. The CDR3 spans 13 residues. CDR1 is SGHAT and CDR2 is FQNNGV in the germline V gene.

V usage is TRBV9 and J usage is TRBJ2-1; D not resolved. Germline assignment: CDR1 SGDLS and CDR2 YYNGEE. Deletions cut 3 bases from V and 9 bases from J, with 13 bases between. The CDR3 covers 13 residues. The DNA for the CDR3 is TGTGCCAGCAGCGCGGAGCCGACGGCTGAGCAGTTCTTC. Translated: CASSAEPTAEQFF.

This clonotype was counted ten times or more. This chain links TRBV7-2 with TRBJ2-3; D may match TRBD1 or TRBD2 (6 bases each). Trimming took off 3 bases at V and 0 bases at J, with 13 bases between the two ends. The CDR3 contains 16 residues. Germline CDR1 and CDR2: SGHTA and FQGNSA. The CDR3 region is CASSFVGGPSTDTQYF. The CDR3 nucleotides read TGTGCCAGCAGCTTCGTGGGGGGCCCCAGCACAGATACGCAGTATTTT.

In this sample, this clonotype turned up a few times. The chain has TRBV10-2 and TRBJ2-7; TRBD2 agrees at 13 bases. Germline assignment: CDR1 WSHSY and CDR2 SAAADI. There are 14 residues in the CDR3. After removal of 2 bases from V and 6 bases from J, the junction contained 1 base not matched to a gene. The CDR3 DNA is TGCGCCAGCAGTGAGACTAGCGGGAGGGGCGAGCAGTACTTC. Protein: CASSETSGRGEQYF.

DNA of the CDR3: TGTGCCAGCAGCTCTCCAGACAATGAGCAGTTCTTC. Translation: CASSSPDNEQFF. V is TRBV13 and J is TRBJ2-1, with D hard to call. The V end lost 4 bases, the J end lost 5 bases, and 6 bases lay between the germline ends. Per the germline V gene, CDR1 is PRHDT and CDR2 is FYEKMQ (reference sequence). The CDR3 loop spans 12 amino acids. The whole variable domain, filled in from reference TRBV13 and TRBJ2-1, reads AAGVIQSPRHLIKEKRETATLKCYPIPRHDTVYWYQQGPGQDPQFLISFYEKMQSDKGSIPDRFSAQQFSDYHSELNMSSLELGDSALYFCASSSPDNEQFFGPGTRLTVL.